This T cell receptor (beta chain) was identified in a study of T cells expressing NK-cell markers. Study overall: Beta-chain profiling covered CD3+CD56+NKG2C+, CD3+CD56+NKG2C- and CD3+CD56-NKG2C+ sorted subsets. Seven HCMV-seropositive donors and one seronegative donor made up the eight sequenced donors.

Whole-study results and caveats: Topping the CD3+CD56-NKG2C+ fraction as well were these clonotypes, in four donors.

TCR beta cDNA was generated via 5'RACE template switching incorporating UMIs. Using the 5' RACE reads, TCRdb records one entry per CDR3 protein without DNA. The sample's table shows some 450,000 distinct CDR3 sequences. On this clonotype: The target antigen is unknown.

CDR3 size: 15 residues. Per the germline V gene, CDR1 is SGHVS and CDR2 is FNYEAQ. The chain is built from TRBV7-6 and TRBJ2-1. This clonotype was sampled from a woman between 18 and 70 years old in good health. Sequencing input: blood T cells: a sorted CD56 or NKG2C T cell subset, CD4+ or CD8+ T cells, or bulk PBMC T cells (not recorded which). CDR3 sequence reads: CASSLSGQLYNEQFF.